The clone carrying this TCR beta chain occurred once. The sample is drawn from a study of T cell responses to AZD1222 COVID-19 vaccine. Data came from immunoSEQ multiplex PCR; TCRdb stores just in-frame clones and leaves some out. The sample yields some 63,000 clones, 89% seen once. This CDR3 is 13 amino acids long. V was cut by 5 bases and J by 5 bases, with 12 bases left in between. Germline V gives CDR1 SGHVS, CDR2 FNYEAQ. The rearrangement links TRBV7-6 to TRBJ1-1, with D possibly TRBD1 on 6 matching bases. The clonotype was recovered from an adult who received the AZD1222 COVID-19 vaccine. The specimen comprised peripheral blood, sampled 28 days after the second AZD1222 dose. DNA of the CDR3: TGTGCCAGCAGCCCCGGCAGGGGAACTGAAGCTTTCTTT. Translation: CASSPGRGTEAFF.